The sequence of this TCR beta chain was determined in a study of cytomegalovirus exposure and HLA in healthy donors. There are 14 residues in the CDR3. J lost 7 bases, V lost 4 bases, and 7 bases had no gene match. Per germline, CDR1 MDHEN and CDR2 SYDVKM. The PCR contained 60 Vbeta and 13 Jbeta primers. Produced via immunoSEQ multiplex PCR; TCRdb's table is partial and in-frame only. Among under 200,000 clones listed, 80% were seen once. Material: PBMCs. This chain joins TRBV28 and TRBJ1-2, with 9 bases that match TRBD1. This receptor was obtained from a woman aged 50 to 60 in good health and CMV-seropositive. CDR3 sequence reads: CASSSGQGISGYTF. DNA for the CDR3: TGTGCCAGCAGTTCGGGACAGGGAATCTCTGGCTACACCTTC.